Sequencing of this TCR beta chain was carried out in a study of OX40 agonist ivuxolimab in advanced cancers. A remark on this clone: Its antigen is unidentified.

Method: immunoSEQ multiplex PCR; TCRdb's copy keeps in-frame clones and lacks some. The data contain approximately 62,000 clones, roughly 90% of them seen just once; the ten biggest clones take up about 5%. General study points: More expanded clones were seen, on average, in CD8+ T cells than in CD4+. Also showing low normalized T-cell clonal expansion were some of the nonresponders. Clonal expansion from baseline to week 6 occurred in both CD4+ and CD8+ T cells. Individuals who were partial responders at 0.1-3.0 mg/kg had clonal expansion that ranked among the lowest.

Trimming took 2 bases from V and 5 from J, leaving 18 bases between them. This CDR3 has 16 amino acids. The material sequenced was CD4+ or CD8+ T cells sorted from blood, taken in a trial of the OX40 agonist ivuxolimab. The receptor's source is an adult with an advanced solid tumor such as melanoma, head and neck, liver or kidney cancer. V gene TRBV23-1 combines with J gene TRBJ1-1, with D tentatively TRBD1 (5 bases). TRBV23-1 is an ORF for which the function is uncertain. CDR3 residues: CASSQTLRVSATEAFF. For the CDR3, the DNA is TGCGCCAGCAGTCAAACTCTCAGGGTATCAGCGACTGAAGCTTTCTTT.